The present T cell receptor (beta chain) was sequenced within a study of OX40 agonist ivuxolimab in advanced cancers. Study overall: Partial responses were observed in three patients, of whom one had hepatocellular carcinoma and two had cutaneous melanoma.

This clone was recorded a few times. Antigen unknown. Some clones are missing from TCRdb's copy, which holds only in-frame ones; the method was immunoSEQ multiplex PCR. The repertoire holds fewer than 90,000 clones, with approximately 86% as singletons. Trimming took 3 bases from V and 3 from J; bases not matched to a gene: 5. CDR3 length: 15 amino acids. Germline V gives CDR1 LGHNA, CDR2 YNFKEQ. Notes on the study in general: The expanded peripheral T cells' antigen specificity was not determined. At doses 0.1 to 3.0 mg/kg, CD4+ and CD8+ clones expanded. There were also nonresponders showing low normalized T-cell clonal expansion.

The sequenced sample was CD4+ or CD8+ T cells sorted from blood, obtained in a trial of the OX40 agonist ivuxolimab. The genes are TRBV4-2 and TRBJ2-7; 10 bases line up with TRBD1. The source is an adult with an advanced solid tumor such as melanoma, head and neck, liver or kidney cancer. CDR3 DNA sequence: TGTGCCAGCAGCCACCCGGACAGGGGGAACTACGAGCAGTACTTC. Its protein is CASSHPDRGNYEQYF.